This TCR beta chain was captured by sequencing in a study of Graves' ophthalmopathy and Graves' hyperthyroidism. This clonotype has more than one count but fewer than ten. Amplification of TCR beta CDR3 regions used RNA transcripts. Second-round multiplex PCR came after a first-round RT-PCR that employed HTBI primers. Using its own MiXCR run on the multiplex PCR reads, TCRdb lists one record per CDR3 protein. The top ten clones hold roughly 46% of a sample with about 740,000 distinct CDR3 sequences, 40% of them seen once. In germline, CDR1 is DFQATT, CDR2 SNEGSKA (reference sequence). V was trimmed by 4 bases and J by 5 bases, leaving 17 bases between them. The CDR3 has 14 residues.

Sample: peripheral blood. This chain uses TRBV20-1 with TRBJ1-1; D is perhaps TRBD1 (6 bases). The TCR comes from an adult man with Graves' ophthalmopathy. CDR3 in amino acids: CSATPGVIWTEAFF. The CDR3 region has the DNA TGCAGTGCTACCCCAGGGGTAATTTGGACTGAAGCTTTCTTT.